The present T cell receptor beta chain was sequenced within a study of identical twins. A universal primer site arose from template switching, and cDNA bore unique molecular identifiers. TCRdb itself ran the 5' RACE reads through MiXCR, one entry per CDR3 protein. The table records 250,000 or so distinct CDR3 sequences, 5.5% to 7% of them present only once. J lost 6 bases, V lost 1 base, and 3 bases had no gene match. The germline V gene encodes CDR1 SNHLY and CDR2 FYNNEI. The CDR3 covers 14 residues. This clonotype was recorded many times. These data are also associated with another study on yellow fever vaccine responses in identical twins.

The sample comprised memory (CD45RO+) T cells sorted from blood. The J gene is TRBJ2-3, the V gene TRBV2, with 8 positions matching TRBD2. The origin of this receptor is a woman between 18 and 29 years old in good health. In DNA form, the CDR3 reads TGTGCCAGCAGTGAAGGCGGGGGGCCGGATACGCAGTATTTT. This translates into CASSEGGGPDTQYF.